This T cell receptor (beta chain) was profiled in a study of regulatory T cells in long-lasting Graves disease. Study-wide context: Graves' patients diagnosed newly had used antithyroid drugs under 3 months. The study's findings and limits: Persistent Graves' patients showed less TCR diversity than newly diagnosed ones. Newly diagnosed disease favored TRBV20-1 and TRBJ2-1 over persistent disease.

The CDR3 has 15 amino acids. Germline lookup yields CDR1 DFQATT and CDR2 SNEGSKA (reference sequence). The V and J ends lost 0 bases and 0 bases respectively, with 9 bases between them. Sequencing libraries for TCR beta were prepared with iRepertoire HTBI primers and Arm-PCR of CDR3 regions. TCRdb fed the multiplex PCR reads into MiXCR, producing one record per CDR3 protein. The sample holds 200,000 to 250,000 distinct CDR3 sequences; 18% are singletons and the top ten take around 20%. As for this clonotype: What it binds is not known.

The time point is: newly diagnosed GD, antithyroid drugs for less than 3 months. The TCR library was prepared using RNA isolated from PBMCs. With EDTA tubes as the receptacles, approximately 10 milliliters of peripheral blood were drawn. The sequences come from peripheral blood mononuclear cells (PBMCs), collected at new diagnosis, from a patient treated with antithyroid drugs. The sequence was obtained from a female donor with Graves disease. V usage is TRBV20-1 and J usage is TRBJ1-3; D unresolved. The CDR3 protein is CSARDRILSGNTIYF. The CDR3 nucleotides are TGCAGTGCTAGAGATCGGATTCTCTCTGGAAACACCATATATTTT.